The T cell receptor (beta chain) described here comes from a study of blood T cell repertoires in COVID-19. Study at large: Acute and convalescent COVID-19 samples came from the United States, Italy and Spain.

Per the original data handling: Reference gene primer amplification yielded estimated nucleated cell counts. The method was immunoSEQ multiplex PCR; TCRdb's version includes in-frame clones alone and lacks a portion of them. V, J and clone size are taken as reported in that table, and D and trimming were inferred from the DNA itself. Among about 490,000 clones listed, roughly 85% were seen once. In germline, CDR1 is MNHEY, CDR2 SVGAGI. V was pared by 6 bases and J by 8 bases, with 5 bases of the junction left unmatched. The CDR3 consists of 13 residues. The receptor was derived from a human donor in a cohort sampled during active COVID-19. What was sequenced was peripheral blood. V and J are TRBV6-5 and TRBJ2-1; 9 bases match TRBD2. The CDR3 nucleotides are TGTGCCAGCAGGACTAGCGGTCGCGATGAGCAGTTCTTC. Translated, it gives CASRTSGRDEQFF.